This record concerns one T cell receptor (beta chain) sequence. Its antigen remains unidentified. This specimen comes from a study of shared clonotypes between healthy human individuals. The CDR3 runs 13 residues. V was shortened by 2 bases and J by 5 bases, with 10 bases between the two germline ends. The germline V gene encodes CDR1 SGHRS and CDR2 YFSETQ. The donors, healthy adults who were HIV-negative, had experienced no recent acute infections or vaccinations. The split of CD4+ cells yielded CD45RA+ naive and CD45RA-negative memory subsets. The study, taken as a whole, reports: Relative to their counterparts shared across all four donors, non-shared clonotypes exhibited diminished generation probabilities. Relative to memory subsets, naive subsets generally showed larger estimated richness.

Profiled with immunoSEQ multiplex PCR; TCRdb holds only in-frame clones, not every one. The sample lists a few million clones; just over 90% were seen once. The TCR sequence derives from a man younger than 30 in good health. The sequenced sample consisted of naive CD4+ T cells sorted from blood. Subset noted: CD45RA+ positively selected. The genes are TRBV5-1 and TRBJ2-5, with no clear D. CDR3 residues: CASSFSRLETQYF. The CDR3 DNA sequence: TGCGCCAGCAGCTTTAGCAGGTTGGAGACCCAGTACTTC.